These 2 T cell receptor beta chains were all obtained from the same sample, sequenced in a study of blood T cell repertoires in COVID-19. Data came from immunoSEQ multiplex PCR; TCRdb stores just in-frame clones and leaves some out. The sample lists over 200,000 clones; over 80% were seen once. Sequenced input: peripheral blood. The receptors here all came from a man in his forties with acute or convalescent COVID-19.

This chain joins TRBV11-3 and TRBJ1-5, with D uncertain. The CDR3 is 15 residues long. V was shortened by 4 bases and J by 0 bases, with 10 bases between the two germline ends. Germline V gene data show CDR1 as SGHNT and CDR2 as YENEEA. CDR3 DNA sequence: TGTGCCAGCAGCTGGTCGGGTTATAGCAATCAGCCCCAGCATTTT. Translation gives CASSWSGYSNQPQHF.

This chain joins TRBV6-6 and TRBJ2-1; a weak D match, TRBD1 (5 bases). This CDR3 contains 16 residues. Germline V gene data show CDR1 as MNHNY and CDR2 as SVGAGI (reference sequence). V was pared by 5 bases and J by 0 bases, with 14 bases between. The DNA for the CDR3 is TGTGCCAGCAGTCCCCCCGGACACCGCTCCTACAATGAGCAGTTCTTC. Its translation: CASSPPGHRSYNEQFF.